This T cell receptor beta chain stems from a study of OX40 agonist ivuxolimab in advanced cancers. Germline-derived CDR1 and CDR2 are SGHAT and FQNNGV. The V end lost 1 base, the J end lost 3 bases, and 19 bases lay between the germline ends. The CDR3 runs 17 residues. Profiling relied on immunoSEQ multiplex PCR, and the TCRdb table lists in-frame clones only, not all of them. The table lists 21,000 or so clones, around nine tenths of them singletons, with around 25% in the top ten. No patient had autoimmune disease or received systemic immunosuppression. The receptor comes from an adult with an advanced solid tumor such as melanoma, head and neck, liver or kidney cancer. The chain links TRBV11-2 to TRBJ2-7, with D tentatively TRBD2 (6 bases). The specimen was CD4+ or CD8+ T cells sorted from blood, collected in a trial of the OX40 agonist ivuxolimab. In DNA, the CDR3 is TGTGCCAGCAGCTTAGGCTTCTCTAGTCCGGGGGACTACGAGCAGTACTTC. Translating it yields CASSLGFSSPGDYEQYF.